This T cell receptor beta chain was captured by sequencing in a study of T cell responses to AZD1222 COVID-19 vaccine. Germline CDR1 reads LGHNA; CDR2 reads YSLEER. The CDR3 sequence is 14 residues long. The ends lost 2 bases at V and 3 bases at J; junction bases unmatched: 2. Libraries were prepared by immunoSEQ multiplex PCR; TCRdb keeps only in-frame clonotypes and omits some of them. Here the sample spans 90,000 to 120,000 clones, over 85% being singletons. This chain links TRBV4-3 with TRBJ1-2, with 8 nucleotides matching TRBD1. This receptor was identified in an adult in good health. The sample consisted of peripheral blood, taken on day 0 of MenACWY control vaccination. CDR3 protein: CASSQLTGDYGYTF. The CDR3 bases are TGCGCCAGCAGCCAATTGACAGGGGACTATGGCTACACCTTC.